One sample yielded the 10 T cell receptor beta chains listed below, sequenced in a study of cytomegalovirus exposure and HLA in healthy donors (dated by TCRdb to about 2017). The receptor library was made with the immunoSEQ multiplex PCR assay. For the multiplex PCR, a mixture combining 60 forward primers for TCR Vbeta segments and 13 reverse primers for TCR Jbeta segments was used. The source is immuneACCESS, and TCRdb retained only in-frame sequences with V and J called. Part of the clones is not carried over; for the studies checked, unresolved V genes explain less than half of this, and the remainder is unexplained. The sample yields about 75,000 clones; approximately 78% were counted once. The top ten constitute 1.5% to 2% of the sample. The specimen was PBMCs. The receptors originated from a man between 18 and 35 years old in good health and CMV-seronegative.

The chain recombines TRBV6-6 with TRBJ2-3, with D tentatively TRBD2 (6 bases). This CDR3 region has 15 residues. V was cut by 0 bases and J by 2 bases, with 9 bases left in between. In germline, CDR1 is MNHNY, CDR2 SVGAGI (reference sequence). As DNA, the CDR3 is TGTGCCAGCAGTTACTCGGCGGGATTCACAGATACGCAGTATTTT. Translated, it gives CASSYSAGFTDTQYF.

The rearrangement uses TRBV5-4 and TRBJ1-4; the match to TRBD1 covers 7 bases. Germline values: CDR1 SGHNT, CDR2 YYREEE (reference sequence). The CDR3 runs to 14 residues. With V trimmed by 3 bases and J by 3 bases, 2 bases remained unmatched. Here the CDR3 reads CASSWTGPNEKLFF. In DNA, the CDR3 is TGTGCCAGCAGCTGGACAGGTCCTAATGAAAAACTGTTTTTT.

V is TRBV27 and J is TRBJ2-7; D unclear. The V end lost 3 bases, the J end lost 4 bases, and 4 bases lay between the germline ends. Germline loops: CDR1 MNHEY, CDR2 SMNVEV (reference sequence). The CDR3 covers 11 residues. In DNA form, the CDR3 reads TGTGCCAGCAGTTTTCCTTACGAGCAGTACTTC. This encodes CASSFPYEQYF.

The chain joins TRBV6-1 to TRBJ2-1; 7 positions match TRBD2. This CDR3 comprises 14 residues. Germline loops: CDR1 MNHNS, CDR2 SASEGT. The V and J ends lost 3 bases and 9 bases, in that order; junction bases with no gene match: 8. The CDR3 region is CASSDLQGRGEQFF. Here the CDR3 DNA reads TGTGCCAGCAGTGACCTCCAAGGGAGGGGTGAGCAGTTCTTC.

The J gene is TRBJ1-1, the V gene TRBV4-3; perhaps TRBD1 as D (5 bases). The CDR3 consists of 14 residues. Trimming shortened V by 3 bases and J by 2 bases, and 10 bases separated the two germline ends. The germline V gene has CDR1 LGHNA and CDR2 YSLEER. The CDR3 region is CASSQGGFNTEAFF. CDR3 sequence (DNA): TGCGCCAGCAGCCAGGGGGGGTTCAACACTGAAGCTTTCTTT.

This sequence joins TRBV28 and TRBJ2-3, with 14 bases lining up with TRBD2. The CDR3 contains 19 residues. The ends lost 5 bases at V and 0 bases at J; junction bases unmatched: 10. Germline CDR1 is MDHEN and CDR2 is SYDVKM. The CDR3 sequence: CASSGPGLAGAASTDTQYF. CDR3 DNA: TGTGCCAGCAGTGGACCGGGACTAGCGGGAGCCGCTAGCACAGATACGCAGTATTTT.

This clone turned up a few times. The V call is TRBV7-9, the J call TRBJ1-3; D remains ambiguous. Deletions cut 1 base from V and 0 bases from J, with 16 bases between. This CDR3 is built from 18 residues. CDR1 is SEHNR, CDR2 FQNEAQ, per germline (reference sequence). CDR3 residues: CASSLGTMFVFSGNTIYF. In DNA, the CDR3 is TGTGCCAGCAGCTTAGGAACTATGTTTGTCTTCTCTGGAAACACCATATATTTT.

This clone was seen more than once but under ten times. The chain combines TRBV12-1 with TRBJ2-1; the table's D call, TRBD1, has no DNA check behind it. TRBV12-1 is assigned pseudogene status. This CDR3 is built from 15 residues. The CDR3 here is CASSGNRDRGNEQFF. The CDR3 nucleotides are TGTGCCAGCAGCGGAAACCGGGACAGGGGCAATGAGCAGTTCTTC.

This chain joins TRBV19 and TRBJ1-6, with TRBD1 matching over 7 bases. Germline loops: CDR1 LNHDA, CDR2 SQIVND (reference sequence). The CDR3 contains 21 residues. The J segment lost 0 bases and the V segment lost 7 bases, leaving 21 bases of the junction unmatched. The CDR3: CASKGASVGQARSSYNSPLHF. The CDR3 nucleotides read TGTGCCAGTAAAGGTGCCTCTGTTGGACAGGCCCGGAGCTCCTATAATTCACCCCTCCACTTT.

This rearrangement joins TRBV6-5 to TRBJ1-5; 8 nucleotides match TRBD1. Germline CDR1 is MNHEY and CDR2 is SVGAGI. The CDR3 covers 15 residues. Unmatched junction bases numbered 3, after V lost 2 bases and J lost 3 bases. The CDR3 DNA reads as TGTGCCAGCAGTTACCTCAGGGGGCTCAATCAGCCCCAGCATTTT. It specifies CASSYLRGLNQPQHF.